The 28 T cell receptor beta chains below were found in one sample sequenced in a study of beta chain features in type 1 diabetes. Every isolated RNA sample was fully reverse transcribed, so sequencing captured expressed TCRB transcripts. Here immunoSEQ multiplex PCR was the method, and the copy in TCRdb shows in-frame clones only, minus some. The repertoire holds a few hundred thousand clones, with 27% as singletons. The sample comprised central memory CD4+ T cells from blood. These receptors were obtained from a man aged 30 to 39 in good health.

The rearrangement uses TRBV6-5 and TRBJ2-7, with TRBD1 matching over 7 bases. CDR1 and CDR2 from the germline V gene are MNHEY and SVGAGI. This CDR3 is 14 amino acids long. V was pared by 5 bases and J by 0 bases, with 4 bases of the junction left unmatched. The CDR3 DNA reads as TGTGCCAGCAGTCGGGGACAGCTCTCCTACGAGCAGTACTTC. Translation: CASSRGQLSYEQYF.

The chain uses TRBV5-4 and TRBJ1-4; D perhaps matches TRBD1 (5 bases). Between the trimmed V and J ends, which lost 0 bases and 6 bases, there was a span of 12 bases. This CDR3 region has 15 residues. Germline V gene data show CDR1 as SGHNT and CDR2 as YYREEE (reference sequence). DNA for the CDR3: TGTGCCAGCAGCTTGGGAGGCAGGGCTGATGAAAAACTGTTTTTT. It translates to CASSLGGRADEKLFF.

This clone was counted a few times. The rearrangement links TRBV30 to TRBJ2-1; maybe TRBD1 (6 bases). This CDR3 is built from 13 residues. V lost 0 bases, J lost 9 bases, and 12 bases lay in between. CDR1 is GTSNPN, CDR2 SVGIG, per germline (reference sequence). DNA for the CDR3: TGTGCCTGGAGTGTTCGCAGGGGCACTGAGCAGTTCTTC. As protein: CAWSVRRGTEQFF. The entire variable domain, with the rest obtained from reference TRBV30 and TRBJ2-1, is as follows: SQTIHQWPATLVQPVGSPLSLECTVEGTSNPNLYWYRQAAGRGLQLLFYSVGIGQISSEVPQNLSASRPQDRQFILSSKKLLLSDSGFYLCAWSVRRGTEQFFGPGTRLTVL.

The chain has TRBV7-9 and TRBJ1-2; a possible D gene is TRBD1 (6 bases). There are 14 residues in the CDR3. Germline V gene sequence: CDR1 SEHNR, CDR2 FQNEAQ (reference sequence). The V and J ends lost 1 base and 4 bases respectively, with 10 bases between them. For the CDR3, the DNA is TGTGCCAGCAGCTTAGAGGACAGATCCTATGGCTACACCTTC. Encoded protein: CASSLEDRSYGYTF.

This clone was observed once. The chain recombines TRBV19 with TRBJ2-2; D gene unclear. There are 14 residues in the CDR3. Germline V gene lookup returns CDR1 LNHDA and CDR2 SQIVND (reference sequence). Trimming removed 5 bases from V and 1 base from J, with 8 bases in between. CDR3 protein: CASSPRQNTGELFF. Written as DNA, the CDR3 is TGTGCCAGTAGTCCAAGACAGAACACCGGGGAGCTGTTTTTT.

This clone occurred once. This chain connects TRBV5-1 to TRBJ2-4; TRBD2 aligns across 7 bases. The CDR3 sequence is 12 residues long. The germline V gene encodes CDR1 SGHRS and CDR2 YFSETQ. Trimming at V came to 4 bases and at J to 14 bases, leaving 9 bases not matched to a gene. CDR3 in DNA: TGCGCCAGCAGCCGCGAAAGCGGGGAAAAGTACTTC. It encodes CASSRESGEKYF.

A few counts support this clone. The chain links TRBV7-2 to TRBJ2-1; no clear D. Trimming cost V 5 bases and J 6 bases, with 11 bases left between them. Germline V gives CDR1 SGHTA, CDR2 FQGNSA. The CDR3 spans 13 residues. As DNA, the CDR3 is TGTGCCAGCAGCGTGAGGCCGGGCAATGAGCAGTTCTTC. It yields the protein CASSVRPGNEQFF.

This clone turned up a few times. This chain links TRBV2 with TRBJ1-2, with 9 bases fitting TRBD1. Unmatched junction bases numbered 6, after V lost 6 bases and J lost 7 bases. The CDR3 contains 13 residues. CDR1 and CDR2 (germline): SNHLY, FYNNEI. CDR3 sequence reads: CASSPDRGGGYTF. CDR3 coding DNA: TGTGCCAGCAGCCCGGACAGGGGTGGTGGCTACACCTTC.

This clone was seen a handful of times. The V gene is TRBV6-5, the J gene TRBJ1-2, with a weak D call TRBD1 (5 bases). The germline gives CDR1 MNHEY, CDR2 SVGAGI. The V end was cut by 7 bases, the J end by 2 bases, with 11 bases between. The CDR3 is 13 residues long. The CDR3 loop is CASKKEGNYGYTF. The CDR3 DNA is TGTGCCAGCAAAAAGGAGGGGAACTATGGCTACACCTTC.

There are a few counts of this clone. V usage is TRBV2 and J usage is TRBJ1-6; 8 nucleotides line up with TRBD1. The CDR3 spans 14 residues. V shed 4 bases and J 14 bases; nucleotides not matched to a gene: 10. Germline-derived CDR1 and CDR2 are SNHLY and FYNNEI. The CDR3 DNA sequence: TGTGCCAGCAGTGGGCAGGGGGCTGTGCCCGCCCTCCACTTT. The encoded protein is CASSGQGAVPALHF. Supplemented by reference TRBV2 and TRBJ1-6, the full variable domain reads EPEVTQTPSHQVTQMGQEVILRCVPISNHLYFYWYRQILGQKVEFLVSFYNNEISEKSEIFDDQFSVERPDGSNFTLKIRSTKLEDSAMYFCASSGQGAVPALHFGNGTRLTVT.

This clone was detected a few times. DNA for the CDR3: TGTGCCAGCTGTCACCGGACTGGGGCCAACGTCCTGACTTTC. It is translated as CASCHRTGANVLTF. The chain joins TRBV27 to TRBJ2-6; unclear D gene. The CDR3 is made up of 14 amino acids. Trimming cost V 8 bases and J 2 bases, with 10 bases left between them. Germline lookup yields CDR1 MNHEY and CDR2 SMNVEV (reference sequence). Based on the CDR3 plus reference TRBV27 and TRBJ2-6, the full variable domain is EAQVTQNPRYLITVTGKKLTVTCSQNMNHEYMSWYRQDPGLGLRQIYYSMNVEVTDKGDVPEGYKVSRKEKRNFPLILESPSPNQTSLYFCASCHRTGANVLTFGAGSRLTVL.

This clone appeared a few times. The chain carries TRBV29-1 and TRBJ2-3; the match to TRBD2 covers 7 bases. Germline values: CDR1 SQVTM, CDR2 ANQGSEA. The CDR3 is made up of 18 amino acids. Germline trimming cut 4 bases from V and 1 base from J; bases unmatched to any gene: 17. The DNA of the CDR3 is TGCAGCGTTGGGACCTCTTGGGGTCTGGCGGGGGGCACAGATACGCAGTATTTT. It yields the protein CSVGTSWGLAGGTDTQYF.

The gene calls are TRBV29-1 and TRBJ2-2; 7 bases line up with TRBD1. After removal of 8 bases from V and 2 bases from J, the junction contained 8 bases not matched to a gene. This CDR3 region has 14 residues. Germline V gene sequence: CDR1 SQVTM, CDR2 ANQGSEA. The CDR3, as DNA: TGCAGCATTCCTGGACAGGATAACACCGGGGAGCTGTTTTTT. Amino acid sequence: CSIPGQDNTGELFF.

This clone showed up just a few times. V and J are TRBV28 and TRBJ2-7; tentatively, D is TRBD2 (5 bases). Trimming took off 6 bases at V and 5 bases at J, with 11 bases between the two ends. CDR1 is MDHEN, CDR2 SYDVKM, per germline. The CDR3 spans 12 residues. In DNA, the CDR3 is TGTGCCAGCAGCCCGGGGTTACACGAGCAGTACTTC. Translation: CASSPGLHEQYF.

The V and J genes are TRBV25-1 and TRBJ2-1; TRBD2 is a possible D gene (7 bases). Germline V CDR1 and CDR2: MGHDK, SYGVNS. V was cut by 4 bases and J by 7 bases, with 17 bases left in between. The CDR3 sequence is 15 residues long. CDR3 bases: TGTGCCAGCAGTGGGGGGGGCCGGTGGCTAAATGAGCAGTTCTTC. Amino acid sequence: CASSGGGRWLNEQFF.

The chain combines TRBV6-1 with TRBJ1-6, with 11 bases that match TRBD1. V shed 7 bases, J shed 10 bases, and the junction held 6 bases outside the gene matches. This CDR3 is built from 14 residues. The germline V gene encodes CDR1 MNHNS and CDR2 SASEGT. DNA of the CDR3: TGTGCCAGCACCCTGGACAGGGGGCAATCACCCCTCCACTTT. Translating gives CASTLDRGQSPLHF.

The chain couples TRBV5-1 to TRBJ2-6; 12 bases align to TRBD1. Germline trimming cut 4 bases from V and 4 bases from J; bases unmatched to any gene: 3. In germline, CDR1 is SGHRS, CDR2 YFSETQ. This CDR3 has 16 residues. In DNA, the CDR3 is TGCGCCAGCAGCCTGGGACAGGGGGCAGGGGCCAACGTCCTGACTTTC. Amino acid sequence: CASSLGQGAGANVLTF.

The V gene is TRBV29-1, the J gene TRBJ1-2; 7 positions agree with TRBD1. CDR1 is SQVTM, CDR2 ANQGSEA, per germline. This CDR3 is built from 15 residues. Losses at the gene ends were 7 bases for V and 5 bases for J; bases not matched to a gene: 16. CDR3 amino acids: CSAPRGGTAQYGYTF. CDR3 bases: TGCAGCGCCCCCCGAGGGGGGACAGCCCAATATGGCTACACCTTC.

Notes on this clone: A much larger clone differs by one base, so this may be a read error. J is TRBJ2-7 and V is TRBV5-6, with D unresolved. The germline V and J ends were trimmed by 0 bases and 0 bases, with 13 bases remaining between them. Looked up from germline, CDR1 is SGHDT and CDR2 is YYEEEE. The CDR3 runs 16 residues. The CDR3 DNA reads as TGTGCCAGCAGCTTGGCCGGGTCGGCGAGCTCCTACGAGCAGTACTTC. This encodes CASSLAGSASSYEQYF.

This clone was seen a few times. Other DNA sequences in the same sample also yield this CDR3. The chain employs TRBV2 and TRBJ1-1, with D uncertain. The CDR3 is 13 amino acids. Germline V gene data show CDR1 as SNHLY and CDR2 as FYNNEI. The V gene lost 4 bases and the J gene lost 2 bases, with 8 bases spanning the gap. The CDR3 loop reads CASSGQLNTEAFF. As DNA, the CDR3 is TGTGCCAGCAGTGGTCAGCTAAACACTGAAGCTTTCTTT.

The chain couples TRBV30 to TRBJ1-4; D not certain. Germline lookup yields CDR1 GTSNPN and CDR2 SVGIG (reference sequence). Deletions cut 0 bases from V and 7 bases from J, with 6 bases between. The CDR3 runs 12 residues. The DNA for the CDR3 is TGTGCCTGGAGTGTTGGGCCTGAAAAACTGTTTTTT. It is translated as CAWSVGPEKLFF.

The chain uses TRBV2 and TRBJ2-1; D is possibly TRBD1 (7 bases). The CDR3 spans 11 residues. V was cut by 8 bases and J by 14 bases, with 16 bases left in between. CDR1 and CDR2 (germline): SNHLY, FYNNEI. CDR3 nucleotides: TGTGCCAGCTGGAGGGACAGTCGGAAGTTCTTC. Translated, it gives CASWRDSRKFF.

This rearrangement joins TRBV20-1 to TRBJ1-1, with D possibly TRBD1 on 5 matching bases. Trimming pared 5 bases from V and 8 bases from J, leaving 9 bases between. This CDR3 has 10 residues. Looked up from germline, CDR1 is DFQATT and CDR2 is SNEGSKA (reference sequence). Here the CDR3 DNA reads TGCAGTGCTGCTCGGGACGAAGCTTTCTTT. Amino acid sequence: CSAARDEAFF.

A few counts support this clone. V gene TRBV5-1 combines with J gene TRBJ2-5; D possibly corresponds to TRBD2 (5 bases). V lost 2 bases, J lost 6 bases, and 14 bases lay in between. The germline gives CDR1 SGHRS, CDR2 YFSETQ. This CDR3 contains 14 residues. The CDR3 nucleotides read TGCGCCAGCAGCTTCCAGGACTCTCTACAGACCCAGTACTTC. Its protein product is CASSFQDSLQTQYF.

The rearrangement links TRBV6-6 to TRBJ2-2; TRBD1 matches 9 bases. CDR1 is MNHNY and CDR2 is SVGAGI in the germline V gene (reference sequence). The CDR3 covers 15 residues. V trimming: 6 bases; J trimming: 1 base; junction bases outside the gene matches: 3. The DNA for the CDR3 is TGTGCCAGCAGGCGACAGGGGGGGAACACCGGGGAGCTGTTTTTT. It codes for CASRRQGGNTGELFF.

The chain couples TRBV7-9 to TRBJ2-7; D is unclear. The CDR3 is made up of 14 amino acids. From germline, CDR1 is SEHNR and CDR2 FQNEAQ (reference sequence). V was shortened by 2 bases and J by 1 base, with 9 bases between the two germline ends. The CDR3 nucleotides read TGTGCCAGCAGCTTACAGGCAGAATCCTACGAGCAGTACTTC. Its protein product is CASSLQAESYEQYF.

This clone was found a few times. The rearrangement joins TRBV5-4 to TRBJ2-7; TRBD2 matches 8 bases. The germline V gene encodes CDR1 SGHNT and CDR2 YYREEE (reference sequence). Trimming took 5 bases from V and 5 from J; bases not matched to a gene: 0. This CDR3 has 11 residues. CDR3 in amino acids: CASRRGDEQYF. As DNA, the CDR3 is TGTGCCAGCAGGCGGGGGGACGAGCAGTACTTC.

This clone was found many times. The chain combines TRBV5-1 with TRBJ2-7; 10 nucleotides match TRBD1. Germline CDR1 SGHRS, CDR2 YFSETQ. The CDR3 runs 15 residues. The trim removed 4 bases at V and 3 bases at J, leaving 7 bases unmatched. The CDR3 spells CASSPGWTGGYEQYF. In DNA form, the CDR3 reads TGCGCCAGCAGCCCTGGCTGGACAGGGGGCTACGAGCAGTACTTC. The entire variable domain, with the rest obtained from reference TRBV5-1 and TRBJ2-7, is as follows: KAGVTQTPRYLIKTRGQQVTLSCSPISGHRSVSWYQQTPGQGLQFLFEYFSETQRNKGNFPGRFSGRQFSNSRSEMNVSTLELGDSALYLCASSPGWTGGYEQYFGPGTRLTVT.